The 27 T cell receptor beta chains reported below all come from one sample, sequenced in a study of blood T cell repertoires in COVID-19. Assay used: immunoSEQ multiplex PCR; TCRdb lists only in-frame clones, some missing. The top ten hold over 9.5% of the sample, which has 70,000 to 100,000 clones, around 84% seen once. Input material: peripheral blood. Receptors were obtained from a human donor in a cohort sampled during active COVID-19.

The CDR3: CASSSSTVYNEQFF. The CDR3 DNA reads TGTGCCAGCAGCTCGAGCACAGTATACAATGAGCAGTTCTTC. The chain employs TRBV7-9 and TRBJ2-1; no clear D gene. CDR3 size: 14 residues. Germline V gene data show CDR1 as SEHNR and CDR2 as FQNEAQ (reference sequence). Trimming shortened V by 4 bases and J by 4 bases, and 11 bases separated the two germline ends.

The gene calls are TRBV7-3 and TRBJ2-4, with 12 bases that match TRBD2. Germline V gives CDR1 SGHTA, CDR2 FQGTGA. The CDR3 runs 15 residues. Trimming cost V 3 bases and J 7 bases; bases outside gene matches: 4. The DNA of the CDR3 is TGTGCCAGCAGCTTCCTCGGGACTAGCGGGAACATTCAGTACTTC. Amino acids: CASSFLGTSGNIQYF. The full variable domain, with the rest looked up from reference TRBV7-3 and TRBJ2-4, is GAGVSQTPSNKVTEKGKYVELRCDPISGHTALYWYRQSLGQGPEFLIYFQGTGAADDSGLPNDRFFAVRPEGSVSTLKIQRTERGDSAVYLCASSFLGTSGNIQYFGAGTRLSVL.

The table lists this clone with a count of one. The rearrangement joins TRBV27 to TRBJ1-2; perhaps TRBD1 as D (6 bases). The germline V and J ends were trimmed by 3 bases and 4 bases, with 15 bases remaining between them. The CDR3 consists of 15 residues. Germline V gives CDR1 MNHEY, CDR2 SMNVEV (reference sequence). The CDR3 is CASSLRGGAGYGYTF. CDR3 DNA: TGTGCCAGCAGTTTGAGGGGGGGGGCTGGCTATGGCTACACCTTC.

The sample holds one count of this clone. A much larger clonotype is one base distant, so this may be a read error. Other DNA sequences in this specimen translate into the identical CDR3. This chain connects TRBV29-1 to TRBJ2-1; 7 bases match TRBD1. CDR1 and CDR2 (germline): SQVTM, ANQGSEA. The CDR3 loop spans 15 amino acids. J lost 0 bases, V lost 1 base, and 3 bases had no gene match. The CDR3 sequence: CSVEVWDSSYNEQFF. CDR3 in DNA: TGCAGCGTTGAAGTTTGGGACAGCTCCTACAATGAGCAGTTCTTC.

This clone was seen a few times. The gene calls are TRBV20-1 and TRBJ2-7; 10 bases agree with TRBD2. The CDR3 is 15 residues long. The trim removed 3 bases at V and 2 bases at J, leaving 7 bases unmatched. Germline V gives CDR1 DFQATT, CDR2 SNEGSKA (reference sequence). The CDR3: CSASVGTSEAYEQYF. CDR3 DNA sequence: TGCAGTGCTAGTGTCGGGACTAGCGAGGCCTACGAGCAGTACTTC.

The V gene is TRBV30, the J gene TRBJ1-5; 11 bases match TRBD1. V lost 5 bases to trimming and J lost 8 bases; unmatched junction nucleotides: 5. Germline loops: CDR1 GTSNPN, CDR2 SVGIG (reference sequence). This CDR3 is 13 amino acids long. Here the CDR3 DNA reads TGTGCCTGGCAGGGACAGGGGGGGGAGCCCCAGCATTTT. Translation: CAWQGQGGEPQHF. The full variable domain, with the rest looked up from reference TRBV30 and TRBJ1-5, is SQTIHQWPATLVQPVGSPLSLECTVEGTSNPNLYWYRQAAGRGLQLLFYSVGIGQISSEVPQNLSASRPQDRQFILSSKKLLLSDSGFYLCAWQGQGGEPQHFGDGTRLSIL.

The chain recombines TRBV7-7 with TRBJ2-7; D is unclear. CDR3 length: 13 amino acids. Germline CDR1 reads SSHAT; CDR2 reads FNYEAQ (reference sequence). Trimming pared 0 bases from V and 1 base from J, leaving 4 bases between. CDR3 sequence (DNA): TGTGCCAGCAGCTTAGCCGGTTCCTACGAGCAGTACTTC. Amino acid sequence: CASSLAGSYEQYF.

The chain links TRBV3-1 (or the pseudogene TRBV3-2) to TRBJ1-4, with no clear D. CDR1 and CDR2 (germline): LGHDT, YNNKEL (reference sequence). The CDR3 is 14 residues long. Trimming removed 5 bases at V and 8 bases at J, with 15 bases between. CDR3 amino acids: CASSSAQVAEKLFF. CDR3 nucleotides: TGTGCCAGCAGCTCGGCCCAGGTCGCCGAAAAACTGTTTTTT.

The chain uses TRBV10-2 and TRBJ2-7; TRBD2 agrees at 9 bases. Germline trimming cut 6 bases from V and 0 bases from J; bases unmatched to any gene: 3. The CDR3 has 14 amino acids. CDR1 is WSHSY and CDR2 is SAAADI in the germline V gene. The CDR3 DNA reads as TGCGCCAGCAGCAAGCGGGAGGCCTCCTACGAGCAGTACTTC. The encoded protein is CASSKREASYEQYF.

The CDR3 DNA is TGTGCCAGCAGCCCTTATAGTCTAGCGGGGGGAGTGGAGACCCAGTACTTC. Its translation is CASSPYSLAGGVETQYF. The V and J genes are TRBV9 and TRBJ2-5; 11 bases agree with TRBD2. CDR1 and CDR2 (germline): SGDLS, YYNGEE. CDR3 size: 17 residues. V lost 4 bases, J lost 5 bases, and 13 bases stayed unmatched.

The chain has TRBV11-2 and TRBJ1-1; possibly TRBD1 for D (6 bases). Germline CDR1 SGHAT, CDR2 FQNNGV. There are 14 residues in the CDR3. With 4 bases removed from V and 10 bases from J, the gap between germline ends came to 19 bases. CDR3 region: CASSSLDSPWGAFF. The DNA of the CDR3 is TGTGCCAGCAGCTCACTGGACAGCCCCTGGGGAGCTTTCTTT.

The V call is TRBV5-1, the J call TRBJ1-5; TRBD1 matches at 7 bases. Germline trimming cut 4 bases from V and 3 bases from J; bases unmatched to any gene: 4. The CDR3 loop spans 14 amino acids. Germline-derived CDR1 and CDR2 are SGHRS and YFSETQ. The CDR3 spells CASSPGQLNQPQHF. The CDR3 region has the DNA TGCGCCAGCAGCCCGGGACAGCTCAATCAGCCCCAGCATTTT.

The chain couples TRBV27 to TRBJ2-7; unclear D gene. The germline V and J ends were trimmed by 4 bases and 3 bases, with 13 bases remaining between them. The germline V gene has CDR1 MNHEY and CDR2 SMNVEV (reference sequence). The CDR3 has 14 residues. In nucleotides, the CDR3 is TGTGCCAGCAGTTGGGTTAGCTCCGGCTACGAGCAGTACTTC. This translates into CASSWVSSGYEQYF.

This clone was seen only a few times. The CDR3 here is CASSLGTGGNEQFF. The DNA of the CDR3 is TGCGCCAGCAGCTTGGGGACAGGGGGCAATGAGCAGTTCTTC. V usage is TRBV5-1 and J usage is TRBJ2-1; the match to TRBD1 covers 10 bases. This CDR3 is 14 amino acids long. Trimming took 0 bases from V and 6 from J; bases not matched to a gene: 0. CDR1 SGHRS and CDR2 YFSETQ come from the germline V gene. The full variable domain, in which reference TRBV5-1 and TRBJ2-1 provide the parts outside the CDR3, is KAGVTQTPRYLIKTRGQQVTLSCSPISGHRSVSWYQQTPGQGLQFLFEYFSETQRNKGNFPGRFSGRQFSNSRSEMNVSTLELGDSALYLCASSLGTGGNEQFFGPGTRLTVL.

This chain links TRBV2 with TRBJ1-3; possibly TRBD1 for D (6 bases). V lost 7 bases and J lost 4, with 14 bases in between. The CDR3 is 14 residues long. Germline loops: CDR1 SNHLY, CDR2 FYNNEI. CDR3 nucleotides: TGTGCCAGCATGGGGGCAGGGGTAGGAAACACCATATATTTT. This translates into CASMGAGVGNTIYF.

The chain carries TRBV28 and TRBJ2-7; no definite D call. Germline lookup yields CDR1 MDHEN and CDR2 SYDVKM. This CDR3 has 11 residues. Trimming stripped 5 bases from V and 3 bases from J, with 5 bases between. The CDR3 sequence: CASSRYYEQYF. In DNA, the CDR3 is TGTGCCAGCAGTCGTTACTACGAGCAGTACTTC.

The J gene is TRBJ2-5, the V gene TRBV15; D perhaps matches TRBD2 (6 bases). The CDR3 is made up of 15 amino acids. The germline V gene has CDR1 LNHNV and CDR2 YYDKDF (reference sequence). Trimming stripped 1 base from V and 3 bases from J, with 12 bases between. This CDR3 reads CATSRAGESEETQYF. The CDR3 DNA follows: TGTGCCACCAGCAGAGCGGGAGAAAGCGAAGAGACCCAGTACTTC.

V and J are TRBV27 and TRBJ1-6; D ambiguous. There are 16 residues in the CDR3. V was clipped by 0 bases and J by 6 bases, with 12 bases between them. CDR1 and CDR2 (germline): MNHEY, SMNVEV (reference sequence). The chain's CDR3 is CASSLSRGVGNSPLHF. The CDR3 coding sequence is TGTGCCAGCAGTTTATCGCGGGGAGTAGGTAATTCACCCCTCCACTTT.

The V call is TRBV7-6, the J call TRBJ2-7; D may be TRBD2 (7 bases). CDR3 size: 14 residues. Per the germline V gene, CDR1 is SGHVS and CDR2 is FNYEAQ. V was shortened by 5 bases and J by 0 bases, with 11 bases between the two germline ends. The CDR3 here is CASSLGGGSYEQYF. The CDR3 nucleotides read TGTGCCAGCAGCCTGGGAGGGGGCTCCTACGAGCAGTACTTC.

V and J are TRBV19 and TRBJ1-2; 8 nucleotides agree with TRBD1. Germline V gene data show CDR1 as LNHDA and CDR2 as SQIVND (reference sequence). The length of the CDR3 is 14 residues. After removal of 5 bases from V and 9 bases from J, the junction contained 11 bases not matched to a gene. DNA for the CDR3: TGTGCCAGTAGTTTCACCGGGACAGGCGGCCGCTACACCTTC. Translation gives CASSFTGTGGRYTF.

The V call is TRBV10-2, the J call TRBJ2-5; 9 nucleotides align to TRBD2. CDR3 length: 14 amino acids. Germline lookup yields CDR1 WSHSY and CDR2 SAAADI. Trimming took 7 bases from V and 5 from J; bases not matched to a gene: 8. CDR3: CASTGAGGGETQYF. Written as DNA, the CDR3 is TGCGCCAGCACCGGAGCGGGAGGTGGGGAGACCCAGTACTTC.

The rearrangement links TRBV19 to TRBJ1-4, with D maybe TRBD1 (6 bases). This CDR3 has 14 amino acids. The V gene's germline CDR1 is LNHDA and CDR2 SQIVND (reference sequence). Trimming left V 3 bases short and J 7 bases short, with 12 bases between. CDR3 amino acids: CASSINREGEKLFF. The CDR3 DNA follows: TGTGCCAGTAGTATTAACAGGGAGGGTGAAAAACTGTTTTTT.

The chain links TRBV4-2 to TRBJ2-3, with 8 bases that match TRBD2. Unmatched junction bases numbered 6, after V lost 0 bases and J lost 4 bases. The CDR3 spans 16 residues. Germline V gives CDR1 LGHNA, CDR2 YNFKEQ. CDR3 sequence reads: CASSQEGTRGADTQYF. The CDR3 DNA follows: TGTGCCAGCAGCCAAGAGGGGACTAGAGGCGCAGATACGCAGTATTTT.

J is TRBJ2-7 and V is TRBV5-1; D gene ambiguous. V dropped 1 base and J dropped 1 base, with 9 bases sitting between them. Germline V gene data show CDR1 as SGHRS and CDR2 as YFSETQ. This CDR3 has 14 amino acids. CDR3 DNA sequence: TGCGCCAGCAGCTTGCTAGAAGCTTCCTACGAGCAGTACTTC. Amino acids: CASSLLEASYEQYF. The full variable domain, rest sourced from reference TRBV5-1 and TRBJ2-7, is KAGVTQTPRYLIKTRGQQVTLSCSPISGHRSVSWYQQTPGQGLQFLFEYFSETQRNKGNFPGRFSGRQFSNSRSEMNVSTLELGDSALYLCASSLLEASYEQYFGPGTRLTVT.

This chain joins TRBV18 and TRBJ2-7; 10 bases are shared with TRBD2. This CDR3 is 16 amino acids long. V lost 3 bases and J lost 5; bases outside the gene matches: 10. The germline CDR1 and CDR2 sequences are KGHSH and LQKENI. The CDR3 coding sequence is TGTGCCAGCTCACCGACCCCTAGCGGGAGTAGCCACGAGCAGTACTTC. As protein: CASSPTPSGSSHEQYF.

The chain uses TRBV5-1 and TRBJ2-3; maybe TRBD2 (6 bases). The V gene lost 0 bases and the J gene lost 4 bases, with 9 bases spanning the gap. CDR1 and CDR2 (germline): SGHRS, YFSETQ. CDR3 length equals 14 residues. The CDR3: CASSLGLEADTQYF. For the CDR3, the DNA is TGCGCCAGCAGCTTGGGACTAGAGGCAGATACGCAGTATTTT.

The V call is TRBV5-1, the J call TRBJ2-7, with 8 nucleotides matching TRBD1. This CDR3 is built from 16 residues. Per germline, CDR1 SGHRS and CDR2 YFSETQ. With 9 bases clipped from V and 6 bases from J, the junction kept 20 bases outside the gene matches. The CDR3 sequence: CANSTRGRWRCCEQYF. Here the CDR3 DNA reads TGCGCCAATTCAACCAGGGGGCGCTGGAGGTGCTGCGAGCAGTACTTC.